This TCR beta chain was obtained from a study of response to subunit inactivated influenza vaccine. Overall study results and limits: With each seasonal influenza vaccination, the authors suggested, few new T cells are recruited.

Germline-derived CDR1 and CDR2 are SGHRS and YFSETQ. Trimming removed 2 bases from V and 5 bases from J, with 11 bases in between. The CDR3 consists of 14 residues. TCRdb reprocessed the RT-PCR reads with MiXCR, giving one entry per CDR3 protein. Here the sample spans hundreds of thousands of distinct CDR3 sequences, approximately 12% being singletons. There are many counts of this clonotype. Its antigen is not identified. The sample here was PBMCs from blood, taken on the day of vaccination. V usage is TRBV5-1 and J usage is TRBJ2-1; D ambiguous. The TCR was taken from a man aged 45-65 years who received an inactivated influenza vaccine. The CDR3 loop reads CASSLPGLHNEQFF. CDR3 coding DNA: TGCGCCAGCAGCTTACCCGGGCTCCACAATGAGCAGTTCTTC. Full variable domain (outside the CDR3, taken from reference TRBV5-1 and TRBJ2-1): KAGVTQTPRYLIKTRGQQVTLSCSPISGHRSVSWYQQTPGQGLQFLFEYFSETQRNKGNFPGRFSGRQFSNSRSEMNVSTLELGDSALYLCASSLPGLHNEQFFGPGTRLTVL.